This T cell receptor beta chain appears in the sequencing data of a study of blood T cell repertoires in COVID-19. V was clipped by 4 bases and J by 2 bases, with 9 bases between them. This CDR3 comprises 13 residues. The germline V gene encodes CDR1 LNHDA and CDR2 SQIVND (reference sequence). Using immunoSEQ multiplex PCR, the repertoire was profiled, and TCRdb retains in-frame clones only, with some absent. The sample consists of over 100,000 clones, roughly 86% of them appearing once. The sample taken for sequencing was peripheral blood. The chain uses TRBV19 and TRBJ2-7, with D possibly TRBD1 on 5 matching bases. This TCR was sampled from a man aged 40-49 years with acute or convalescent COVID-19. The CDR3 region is CASSNLGPYEQYF. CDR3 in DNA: TGTGCCAGTAGTAACCTGGGGCCCTACGAGCAGTACTTC.